The clone carrying this T cell receptor beta chain was counted a few times. TCRdb reanalysed the RT-PCR reads using MiXCR and keeps one entry per CDR3 protein. The data hold approximately 170,000 distinct CDR3 sequences, with more than 20% observed a single time. This sample is drawn from a study of patients and donors after allogeneic stem cell transplantation. Sequenced input: blood, either unsorted or a sorted T cell fraction (not recorded which). This receptor was taken from a human donor who was either an allogeneic HSCT recipient or a stem cell or donor lymphocyte infusion donor (not recorded which). It is not recorded whose cells these are; they may come from a transplant donor.

CDR3 sequence (DNA): TGCAGTGCTAGAGACCCCGCGGTAGGAGACATATCCTCTGGAAACACCATATATTTT. Residues: CSARDPAVGDISSGNTIYF. The V call is TRBV20-1, the J call TRBJ1-3, with D unresolved. The germline V and J ends were trimmed by 0 bases and 0 bases, with 21 bases remaining between them. From germline, CDR1 is DFQATT and CDR2 SNEGSKA (reference sequence). The length of the CDR3 is 19 residues.